The clone carrying this TCR beta chain was seen more than once but under ten times. Its target is not known. The sample belongs to a study of T cell repertoires in cytomegalovirus infection. Study overall: Public TCR beta signatures indicated both CMV infection and matching HLA type. Findings of the study overall: Public TCR beta family frequency separated CMV-and-HLA carriers, including in an independent cohort. HLA-C-restricted CMV clonotypes gave the most frequent clonotype in two of eight donors.

Each CDR3 protein is one row after TCRdb ran MiXCR on the reads. The sample contains 150,000 to 200,000 distinct CDR3 sequences, approximately 15% of which appear only once. Sequencing input: PBMCs. This clonotype originated in a human donor in good health (CMV status not recorded). Some clones in this sample may be carry-over from other donors' samples.

The CDR3 here is CASSLPTSGQETQYF. CDR3 bases: TGTGCCAGCAGCTTGCCAACTAGCGGGCAAGAGACCCAGTACTTC. The V call is TRBV5-6, the J call TRBJ2-5; 9 bases line up with TRBD2. CDR3 length: 15 amino acids. In germline, CDR1 is SGHDT, CDR2 YYEEEE. With 1 base clipped from V and 2 bases from J, the junction kept 3 bases outside the gene matches.